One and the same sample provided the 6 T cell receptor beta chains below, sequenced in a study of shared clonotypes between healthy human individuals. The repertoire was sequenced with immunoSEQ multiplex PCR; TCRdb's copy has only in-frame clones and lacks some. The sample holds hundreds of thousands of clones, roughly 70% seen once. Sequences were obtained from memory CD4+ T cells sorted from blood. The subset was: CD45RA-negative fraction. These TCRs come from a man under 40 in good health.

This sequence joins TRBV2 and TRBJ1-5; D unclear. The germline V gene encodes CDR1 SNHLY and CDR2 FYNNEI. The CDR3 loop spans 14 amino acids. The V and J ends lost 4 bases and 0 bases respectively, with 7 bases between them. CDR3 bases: TGTGCCAGCAGTGTCAGAGATAGCAATCAGCCCCAGCATTTT. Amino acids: CASSVRDSNQPQHF. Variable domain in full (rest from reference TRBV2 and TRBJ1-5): EPEVTQTPSHQVTQMGQEVILRCVPISNHLYFYWYRQILGQKVEFLVSFYNNEISEKSEIFDDQFSVERPDGSNFTLKIRSTKLEDSAMYFCASSVRDSNQPQHFGDGTRLSIL.

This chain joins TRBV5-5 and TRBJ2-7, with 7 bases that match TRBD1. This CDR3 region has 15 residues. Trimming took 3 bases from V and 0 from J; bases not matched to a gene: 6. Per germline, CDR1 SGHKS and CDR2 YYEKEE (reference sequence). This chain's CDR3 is CASSSMTGSSYEQYF. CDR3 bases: TGTGCCAGCAGCTCGATGACAGGGAGCTCCTACGAGCAGTACTTC.

The CDR3 protein is CASSSRGTQYF. The CDR3, as DNA: TGTGCCAGCAGTTCTCGCGGGACCCAGTACTTC. The chain uses TRBV6-5 and TRBJ2-5; D remains ambiguous. This CDR3 has 11 amino acids. V was pared by 4 bases and J by 7 bases, with 7 bases between. The V gene's germline CDR1 is MNHEY and CDR2 SVGAGI.

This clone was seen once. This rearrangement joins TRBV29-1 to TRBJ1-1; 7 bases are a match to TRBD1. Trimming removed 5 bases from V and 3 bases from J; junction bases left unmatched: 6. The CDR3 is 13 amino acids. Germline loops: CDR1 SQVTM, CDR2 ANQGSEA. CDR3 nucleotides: TGCAGCGTTACAAGACAGGGAGACACTGAAGCTTTCTTT. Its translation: CSVTRQGDTEAFF. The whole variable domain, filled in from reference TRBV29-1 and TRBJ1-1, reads SAVISQKPSRDICQRGTSLTIQCQVDSQVTMMFWYRQQPGQSLTLIATANQGSEATYESGFVIDKFPISRPNLTFSTLTVSNMSPEDSSIYLCSVTRQGDTEAFFGQGTRLTVV.

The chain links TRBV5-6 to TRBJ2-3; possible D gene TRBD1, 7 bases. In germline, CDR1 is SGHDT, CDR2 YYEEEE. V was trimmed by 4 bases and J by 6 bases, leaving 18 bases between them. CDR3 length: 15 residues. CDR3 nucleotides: TGTGCCAGCAGCCCTTCGTTGTCAGGGGGGGATACGCAGTATTTT. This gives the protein CASSPSLSGGDTQYF.

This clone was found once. CDR3 protein: CASSEFASGRDTQYF. In DNA, the CDR3 is TGTGCCAGCAGTGAATTTGCTAGCGGGAGAGATACGCAGTATTTT. The chain carries TRBV6-1 and TRBJ2-3, with TRBD2 matching 10 bases. Germline loops: CDR1 MNHNS, CDR2 SASEGT. The CDR3 has 15 amino acids. V lost 2 bases, J lost 5 bases, and 4 bases stayed unmatched.